This T cell receptor beta chain was retrieved from a study of graft-versus-host responses after intestinal transplantation. Study details: Anti-thymocyte globulin induction preceded three to four years of tacrolimus and steroid maintenance in all recipients. Broader study findings: Early declines in HvG clones that occurred post-transplant were associated with peak circulating GvH clone levels. The study found high graft-versus-host to host-versus-graft clonal ratios in allografts of patients with graft-donor T cell macrochimerism. GvH clones surfaced in recipient marrow, some emerging earlier in ileum or blood.

This table comes from immunoSEQ multiplex PCR, and its TCRdb copy is limited to in-frame clones, with some not included. The table records 90,000 to 130,000 clones, roughly 92% of them present only once. Germline CDR1 is MGHRA and CDR2 is YSYEKL. This CDR3 contains 19 residues. With 0 bases clipped from V and 3 bases from J, the junction kept 15 bases outside the gene matches. Comment on this clone: What it binds is unknown.

The material sequenced was unstimulated CD4+ T cells sorted from spleen or lymph node cells, taken before transplant. This receptor was obtained from a human donor who was the organ donor for an intestinal transplant. The rearrangement uses TRBV4-1 and TRBJ2-3; 7 bases align to TRBD2. The CDR3 bases are TGCGCCAGCAGCCAAGATCCTCCTGCCGGGGGGAGGATTACAGATACGCAGTATTTT. It is translated as CASSQDPPAGGRITDTQYF.